The 25 T cell receptor beta chains below all came from one sample that was sequenced in a study of lymphopenia after photon versus proton radiotherapy. Assay: immunoSEQ multiplex PCR; the TCRdb copy retains only in-frame clones and omits some. The table lists roughly 40,000 clones, about 83% of them singletons, with roughly 25% in the top ten. Sequenced here: peripheral blood, sampled from a patient treated with proton-based radiotherapy. All receptors derive from a woman aged 70 to 79 with pancreatic cancer.

This chain connects TRBV7-2 to TRBJ2-7; 9 bases line up with TRBD1. J was trimmed by 4 bases and V by 5 bases; bases with no gene match: 9. CDR1 is SGHTA, CDR2 FQGNSA, per germline. The CDR3 spans 15 residues. The CDR3 is CASSRSGTGTYEQYF. The CDR3 DNA sequence: TGTGCCAGCAGCCGGAGCGGGACAGGGACGTACGAGCAGTACTTC.

V and J are TRBV11-2 and TRBJ2-3, with D tentatively TRBD1 or TRBD2 (5 bases each). The length of the CDR3 is 16 residues. CDR1 SGHAT and CDR2 FQNNGV come from the germline V gene. Between the trimmed V and J ends, which lost 5 bases and 3 bases, there was a span of 18 bases. The CDR3 region is CASSHTWGMGTDTQYF. The CDR3 coding sequence is TGTGCCAGCAGCCATACTTGGGGGATGGGGACAGATACGCAGTATTTT. Variable domain in full (rest from reference TRBV11-2 and TRBJ2-3): EAGVAQSPRYKIIEKRQSVAFWCNPISGHATLYWYQQILGQGPKLLIQFQNNGVVDDSQLPKDRFSAERLKGVDSTLKIQPAKLEDSAVYLCASSHTWGMGTDTQYFGPGTRLTVL.

The rearrangement joins TRBV19 to TRBJ2-7; a weak D match, TRBD2 (6 bases). Germline V gene lookup returns CDR1 LNHDA and CDR2 SQIVND (reference sequence). The CDR3 is 14 amino acids. The V end was cut by 4 bases, the J end by 3 bases, with 13 bases between. The chain's CDR3 is CASSSLTGSYEQYF. The CDR3, as DNA: TGTGCCAGTAGTAGCCTGACCGGGAGCTACGAGCAGTACTTC.

In this sample, this clone turned up a few times. The CDR3 bases are TGTGCCAGCAGCTTAGGGACTAGCGGGGCCCGGACCCAGTACTTC. Protein: CASSLGTSGARTQYF. The chain links TRBV7-2 to TRBJ2-5, with TRBD2 matching 12 bases. V trimming: 1 base; J trimming: 7 bases; junction bases outside the gene matches: 4. The germline gives CDR1 SGHTA, CDR2 FQGNSA. CDR3 length equals 15 residues.

The J gene is TRBJ2-4, the V gene TRBV4-2, with 13 bases aligning to TRBD2. The CDR3 runs to 16 residues. The trim removed 4 bases at V and 8 bases at J, leaving 8 bases unmatched. Germline V gene sequence: CDR1 LGHNA, CDR2 YNFKEQ. The CDR3 DNA follows: TGTGCCAGCAGCCCCAGACTAGCGGGAGGACTAGACATTCAGTACTTC. This gives the protein CASSPRLAGGLDIQYF.

The J gene is TRBJ2-7, the V gene TRBV27, with D possibly being TRBD1 (7 bases). Trimming stripped 10 bases from V and 0 bases from J, with 16 bases between. Germline V gene sequence: CDR1 MNHEY, CDR2 SMNVEV (reference sequence). This CDR3 has 14 residues. The CDR3 reads CATGFRGDSYEQYF. The DNA of the CDR3 is TGTGCCACCGGTTTCAGGGGGGACTCCTACGAGCAGTACTTC.

This clone turned up a few times. Because the CDR3's place on the DNA is in doubt, the DNA is left out and the CDR3 is given as listed by TCRdb. The chain employs TRBV21-1 and TRBJ1-3; TRBD1, the D gene given by the table, was not confirmed from the DNA. TRBV21-1 is an annotated pseudogene. The CDR3 spans 17 amino acids, including both terminal residues. The CDR3 protein is CASSKVGGWGYGNTIYF.

V gene TRBV29-1 combines with J gene TRBJ2-1, with TRBD1 identical over 11 bases. This CDR3 has 16 residues. Germline V lookup: CDR1 SQVTM, CDR2 ANQGSEA. V lost 3 bases to trimming and J lost 7 bases; unmatched junction nucleotides: 11. CDR3 amino acids: CSVDRPGQGELNEQFF. CDR3 sequence (DNA): TGCAGCGTTGACAGGCCGGGACAGGGGGAGTTGAATGAGCAGTTCTTC.

This chain uses TRBV6-1 with TRBJ2-7; D gene ambiguous. The CDR3 runs 11 residues. The V end was cut by 0 bases, the J end by 6 bases, with 3 bases between. CDR1 and CDR2 (germline): MNHNS, SASEGT. The chain's CDR3 is CASSEATEQYF. CDR3 nucleotides: TGTGCCAGCAGTGAAGCGACCGAGCAGTACTTC.

This clone was seen a single time. V gene TRBV5-1 combines with J gene TRBJ1-4, with D possibly matching TRBD1 (5 bases). Trimming left V 1 base short and J 5 bases short, with 15 bases between. The CDR3 contains 16 residues. Germline CDR1 is SGHRS and CDR2 is YFSETQ. This CDR3 is CASSLRGSDGNEKLFF. The DNA for the CDR3 is TGCGCCAGCAGCTTGCGGGGCTCGGACGGGAATGAAAAACTGTTTTTT.

The chain recombines TRBV19 with TRBJ1-1; D may be TRBD1 (5 bases). CDR1 is LNHDA, CDR2 SQIVND, per germline (reference sequence). CDR3 length: 12 residues. Trimming cost V 6 bases and J 3 bases, with 8 bases left between them. This chain's CDR3 is CASRMGHTEAFF. The CDR3 region has the DNA TGTGCCAGTAGAATGGGGCACACTGAAGCTTTCTTT.

This sequence joins TRBV10-3 and TRBJ1-1; possible D gene TRBD1, 6 bases. Looked up from germline, CDR1 is ENHRY and CDR2 is SYGVKD. The CDR3 extends over 12 amino acids. V was trimmed by 4 bases and J by 4 bases, leaving 7 bases between them. In DNA, the CDR3 is TGTGCCATCAGTGCAGGGGCCACTGAAGCTTTCTTT. It yields the protein CAISAGATEAFF.

The chain has TRBV5-8 and TRBJ1-4; 11 bases align to TRBD1. Germline V lookup: CDR1 SGHTS, CDR2 YDEGEE. The junction had 1 base not matched to a gene; V was cut back by 4 bases and J by 5 bases. CDR3 length equals 14 residues. The DNA of the CDR3 is TGTGCCAGCAGCAGGGACAGGGGGAATGAAAAACTGTTTTTT. Its translation: CASSRDRGNEKLFF.

This clone occurred a few times. The V call is TRBV6-6, the J call TRBJ1-2; no reliable D call. The CDR3 totals 13 residues. Trimming shortened V by 6 bases and J by 4 bases, and 12 bases separated the two germline ends. Germline CDR1 and CDR2: MNHNY and SVGAGI (reference sequence). The CDR3 region has the DNA TGTGCCAGCAGGGAAACAGAGATCTATGGCTACACCTTC. Amino acid sequence: CASRETEIYGYTF.

The table lists this clone with a few counts. V gene TRBV5-4 combines with J gene TRBJ1-5; possibly TRBD1 for D (6 bases). Trimming took 4 bases from V and 1 from J, leaving 15 bases between them. CDR3 length equals 16 residues. Germline loops: CDR1 SGHNT, CDR2 YYREEE (reference sequence). For the CDR3, the DNA is TGTGCCAGCAGCGCATCAGGGGATGGGAGCAATCAGCCCCAGCATTTT. Amino acids: CASSASGDGSNQPQHF.

This chain connects TRBV9 to TRBJ2-1, with 10 bases matching TRBD2. The germline V gene has CDR1 SGDLS and CDR2 YYNGEE. This CDR3 comprises 17 residues. The J segment lost 5 bases and the V segment lost 5 bases, leaving 13 bases of the junction unmatched. The CDR3 DNA reads TGTGCCAGCAGTAGGACCCCAATAGCGGGAGGAAACAATGAGCAGTTCTTC. This codes for CASSRTPIAGGNNEQFF. The entire variable domain, with the rest obtained from reference TRBV9 and TRBJ2-1, is as follows: DSGVTQTPKHLITATGQRVTLRCSPRSGDLSVYWYQQSLDQGLQFLIQYYNGEERAKGNILERFSAQQFPDLHSELNLSSLELGDSALYFCASSRTPIAGGNNEQFFGPGTRLTVL.

The CDR3 loop is CASSLGLASFF. CDR3 bases: TGCGCCAGCAGCCTCGGACTAGCGTCGTTCTTC. The chain couples TRBV4-1 to TRBJ2-1, with 9 bases matching TRBD2. The V segment lost 4 bases and the J segment 15 bases; nucleotides outside the gene matches: 4. This CDR3 is built from 11 residues. Germline values: CDR1 MGHRA, CDR2 YSYEKL.

This clone qualifies as medium-sized. This chain links TRBV6-1 with TRBJ2-7, with 8 nucleotides matching TRBD2. Germline loops: CDR1 MNHNS, CDR2 SASEGT. The CDR3 is 15 residues long. V lost 6 bases, J lost 0 bases, and 7 bases stayed unmatched. The CDR3 bases are TGTGCCAGCAGGACGAGCGGGGGTAGCTCCTACGAGCAGTACTTC. Its protein is CASRTSGGSSYEQYF.

This rearrangement joins TRBV5-1 to TRBJ2-1; D is unresolved. Trimming pared 0 bases from V and 5 bases from J, leaving 6 bases between. The CDR3 loop spans 13 amino acids. CDR1 is SGHRS, CDR2 YFSETQ, per germline. CDR3 loop: CASSLVGNNEQFF. The DNA for the CDR3 is TGCGCCAGCAGCTTGGTGGGGAACAATGAGCAGTTCTTC.

The chain carries TRBV29-1 and TRBJ2-1; 16 bases match TRBD2. V was clipped by 5 bases and J by 0 bases; unmatched bases: 7. The CDR3 sequence is 18 residues long. Germline CDR1 reads SQVTM; CDR2 reads ANQGSEA. The CDR3 spells CSVTRGLAGGSSYNEQFF. The CDR3 DNA follows: TGCAGCGTTACCCGGGGACTAGCGGGAGGGAGCTCCTACAATGAGCAGTTCTTC.

V usage is TRBV7-2 and J usage is TRBJ2-2; weak D call: TRBD2 (6 bases). This CDR3 comprises 15 residues. Per germline, CDR1 SGHTA and CDR2 FQGNSA. V lost 4 bases and J 7 bases, leaving 16 bases between the germline ends. CDR3 loop: CASSWRVSVVGELFF. The CDR3 DNA follows: TGTGCCAGCAGCTGGAGGGTCAGTGTGGTCGGGGAGCTGTTTTTT.

V is TRBV29-1 and J is TRBJ2-1; D is unresolved. V was pared by 3 bases and J by 8 bases, with 8 bases between. The CDR3 is 11 amino acids. Germline CDR1 and CDR2: SQVTM and ANQGSEA. The CDR3 loop reads CSVDLVDEQFF. The CDR3 bases are TGCAGCGTTGATTTAGTCGATGAGCAGTTCTTC.

The chain carries TRBV7-3 and TRBJ2-7; 10 nucleotides align to TRBD2. From germline, CDR1 is SGHTA and CDR2 FQGTGA. With 4 bases clipped from V and 4 bases from J, the junction kept 1 base outside the gene matches. The CDR3 contains 13 residues. In DNA, the CDR3 is TGTGCCAGCAGCTCTAGCGGGAGTTACGAGCAGTACTTC. Translating it yields CASSSSGSYEQYF.

This clone was observed a single time. CDR3 in DNA: TGTGCCAGCGTGGGGGAAGTGCAACTGTTTTTT. It codes for CASVGEVQLFF. J is TRBJ1-4 and V is TRBV2; tentatively, D is TRBD1 (5 bases). CDR3 size: 11 residues. The V gene lost 8 bases and the J gene lost 12 bases, with 13 bases spanning the gap. Germline V gene sequence: CDR1 SNHLY, CDR2 FYNNEI.

The CDR3, as DNA: TGTGCCAGCAGTTCCACAGGGGGCTTTTCCTACGAGCAGTACTTC. Residues: CASSSTGGFSYEQYF. V usage is TRBV6-6 and J usage is TRBJ2-7, with 9 bases that match TRBD1. Germline V gene sequence: CDR1 MNHNY, CDR2 SVGAGI (reference sequence). Losses at the gene ends were 4 bases for V and 1 base for J; bases not matched to a gene: 5. There are 15 residues in the CDR3.